This TCR beta chain was recovered during a study of blood T cell repertoires in COVID-19. Turning to the study itself: Both acute and convalescent COVID-19 samples were obtained from the United States, Italy and Spain. In each case, the material was cDNA or gDNA derived from T cells, B-cell-depleted T cells, or PBMCs.

Authors' methods: Estimation of nucleated cell counts was performed using reference gene primer amplification. Sequenced by immunoSEQ multiplex PCR; TCRdb stores in-frame clones only, minus some. From that table come the V and J calls and clone size; the DNA was used to work out D and trimming. The sample consists of just over 650,000 clones, 90% of them appearing once. The germline V gene has CDR1 SNHLY and CDR2 FYNNEI. V shed 6 bases and J shed 4 bases, with 7 bases lying between them. CDR3 length: 12 amino acids. The chain joins TRBV2 to TRBJ2-1, with D possibly matching TRBD1 (6 bases). The receptor was derived from a woman under 30 with acute or convalescent COVID-19. The sequencing input was peripheral blood. CDR3 sequence reads: CASRGQYNEQFF. The CDR3 DNA follows: TGTGCCAGCAGAGGACAGTACAATGAGCAGTTCTTC.